Below, one T cell receptor (beta chain) is given with its context. Its antigen remains unknown. The CDR3 consists of 15 residues. V was trimmed by 4 bases and J by 1 base, leaving 13 bases between them. Germline V gene data show CDR1 as KGHSH and CDR2 as LQKENI. This sample was included in a study of human thymus T cells. General study findings and limits: Apparent skewing of V and J gene usage characterized both thymic and blood repertoires. Related work showed strongly overlapping thymic repertoires across unrelated individuals.

Corrective heart surgery yielded the resections from which the thymus tissue came. Each of the donors was a healthy Finnish infant who was undergoing open corrective cardiac surgery for congenital heart defects. Profiling relied on immunoSEQ multiplex PCR, and the TCRdb table lists in-frame clones only, not all of them. The table includes 75,000 to 90,000 clones, approximately 96% detected once. Material: thymus tissue. The clonotype was recovered from a boy younger than two with a congenital heart defect but otherwise immunologically healthy. V and J are TRBV18 and TRBJ1-1, with a weak D call TRBD1 (5 bases). CDR3 in amino acids: CASSLTGTENTEAFF. DNA for the CDR3: TGTGCCAGCTCACTTACCGGGACGGAGAACACTGAAGCTTTCTTT.